This TCR beta chain was sequenced during a study of shared clonotypes between healthy human individuals. Healthy HIV-negative adults with no recent acute infections or vaccinations were recruited as donors. CD4+ cell separation produced CD45RA+ naive and CD45RA-negative memory subsets. The data were produced by immunoSEQ multiplex PCR, yet TCRdb's version contains in-frame clones alone and is incomplete. There are about 1 million clones in the sample; under 80% occur only once, and about 1.5% lies in the top ten. V dropped 3 bases and J dropped 5; count of bases not matched to a gene: 6. Germline V gives CDR1 SGHTA, CDR2 FQGNSA. This CDR3 spans 15 amino acids. The study's findings and limits: A generally larger estimated richness was seen in naive subsets than in memory subsets.

This clone was counted a few times. Its antigen remains unidentified. The sequencing sample was made of memory CD4+ T cells sorted from blood. The subset denotes: CD45RA-negative fraction. The V call is TRBV7-2, the J call TRBJ2-1; 8 positions agree with TRBD2. The receptor was derived from a man younger than 35 in good health. As DNA, the CDR3 is TGTGCCAGCAGCTTTTTCCGGGGGGGAAACAATGAGCAGTTCTTC. This codes for CASSFFRGGNNEQFF.